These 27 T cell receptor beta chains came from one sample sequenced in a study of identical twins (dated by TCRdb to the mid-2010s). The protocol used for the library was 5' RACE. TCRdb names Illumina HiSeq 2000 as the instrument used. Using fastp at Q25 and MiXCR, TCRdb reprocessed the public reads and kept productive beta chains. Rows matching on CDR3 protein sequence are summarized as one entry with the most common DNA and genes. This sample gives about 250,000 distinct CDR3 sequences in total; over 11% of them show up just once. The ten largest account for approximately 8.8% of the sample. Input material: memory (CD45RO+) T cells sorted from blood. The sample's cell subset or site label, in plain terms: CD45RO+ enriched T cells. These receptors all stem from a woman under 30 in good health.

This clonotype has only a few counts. CDR3 region: CASSPGTGGSGNTIYF. In DNA, the CDR3 is TGTGCCAGCTCACCCGGGACAGGGGGCTCTGGAAACACCATATATTTT. The J gene is TRBJ1-3, the V gene TRBV18, with TRBD1 matching over 11 bases. CDR3 length: 16 residues. Losses at the gene ends were 3 bases for V and 0 bases for J; bases not matched to a gene: 1. The germline CDR1 and CDR2 sequences are KGHSH and LQKENI.

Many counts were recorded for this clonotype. In DNA, the CDR3 is TGTGCCAGCACCACCGGGACGTGGGAGTATGAGCAGTTCTTC. It is translated as CASTTGTWEYEQFF. The chain joins TRBV6-1 to TRBJ2-1, with D perhaps matching TRBD1 or TRBD2 (5 bases each). CDR3 size: 14 residues. Germline V gene sequence: CDR1 MNHNS, CDR2 SASEGT. The V gene lost 7 bases and the J gene lost 8 bases, with 18 bases spanning the gap.

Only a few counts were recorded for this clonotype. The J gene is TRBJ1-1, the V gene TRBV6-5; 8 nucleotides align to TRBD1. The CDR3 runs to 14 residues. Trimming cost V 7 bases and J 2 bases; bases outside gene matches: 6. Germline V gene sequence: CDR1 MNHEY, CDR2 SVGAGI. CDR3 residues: CASIWSGGNTEAFF. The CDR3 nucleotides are TGTGCCAGCATTTGGTCAGGGGGCAACACTGAAGCTTTCTTT.

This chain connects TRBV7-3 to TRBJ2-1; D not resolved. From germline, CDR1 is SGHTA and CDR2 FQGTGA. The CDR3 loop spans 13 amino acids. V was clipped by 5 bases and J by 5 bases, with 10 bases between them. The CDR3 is CASSATTDNEQFF. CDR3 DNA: TGTGCCAGCAGCGCCACGACTGACAATGAGCAGTTCTTC.

The CDR3 region has the DNA TGCGCCAGCAGCTTTGACAGCCAAGAGACCCAGTACTTC. Translation: CASSFDSQETQYF. J is TRBJ2-5 and V is TRBV5-1, with a weak D call TRBD1 (5 bases). V was shortened by 2 bases and J by 1 base, with 6 bases between the two germline ends. The germline V gene encodes CDR1 SGHRS and CDR2 YFSETQ. The CDR3 length is 13 residues.

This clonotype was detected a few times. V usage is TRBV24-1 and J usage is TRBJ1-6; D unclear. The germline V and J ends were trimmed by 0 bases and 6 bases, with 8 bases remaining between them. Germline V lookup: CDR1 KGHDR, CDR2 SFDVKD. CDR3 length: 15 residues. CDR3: CATSDLRAPNSPLHF. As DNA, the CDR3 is TGTGCCACCAGTGATTTGCGGGCTCCTAATTCACCCCTCCACTTT.

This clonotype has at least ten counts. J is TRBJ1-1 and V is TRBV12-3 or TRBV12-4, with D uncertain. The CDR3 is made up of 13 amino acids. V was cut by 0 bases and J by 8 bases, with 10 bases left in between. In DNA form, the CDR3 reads TGTGCCAGCAGTTTAGCGCGGGGAGCCGAAGCTTTCTTT. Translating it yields CASSLARGAEAFF.

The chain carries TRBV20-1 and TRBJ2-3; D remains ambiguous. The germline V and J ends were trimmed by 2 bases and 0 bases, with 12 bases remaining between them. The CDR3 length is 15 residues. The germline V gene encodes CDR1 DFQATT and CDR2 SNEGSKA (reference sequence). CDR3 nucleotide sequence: TGCAGTGCTAGAACCGATGGCCCTAGCACAGATACGCAGTATTTT. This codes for CSARTDGPSTDTQYF.

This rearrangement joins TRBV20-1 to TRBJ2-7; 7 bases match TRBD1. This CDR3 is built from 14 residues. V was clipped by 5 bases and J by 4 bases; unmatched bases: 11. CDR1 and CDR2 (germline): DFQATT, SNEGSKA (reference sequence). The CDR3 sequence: CSALSGGTSYEQYF. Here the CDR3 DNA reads TGCAGTGCTTTATCAGGGGGAACTTCATACGAGCAGTACTTC.

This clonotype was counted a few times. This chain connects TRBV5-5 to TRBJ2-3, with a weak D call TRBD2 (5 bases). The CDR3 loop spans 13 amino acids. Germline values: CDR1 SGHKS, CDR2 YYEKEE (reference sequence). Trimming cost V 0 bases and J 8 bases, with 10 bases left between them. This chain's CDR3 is CASSLELESTQYF. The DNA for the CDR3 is TGTGCCAGCAGCTTGGAACTAGAAAGTACGCAGTATTTT.

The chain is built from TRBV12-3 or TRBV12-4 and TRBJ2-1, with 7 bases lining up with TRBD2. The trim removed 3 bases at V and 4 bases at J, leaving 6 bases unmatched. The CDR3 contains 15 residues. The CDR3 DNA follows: TGTGCCAGCAGTTTGGGGGGAGGGCTATACAATGAGCAGTTCTTC. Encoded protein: CASSLGGGLYNEQFF.

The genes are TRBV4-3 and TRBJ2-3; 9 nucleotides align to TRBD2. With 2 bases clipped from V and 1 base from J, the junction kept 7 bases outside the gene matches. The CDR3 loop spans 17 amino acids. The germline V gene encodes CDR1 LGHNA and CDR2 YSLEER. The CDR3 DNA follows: TGCGCCAGCAGCCAACTCTCTAGCGGGACGGGCACAGATACGCAGTATTTT. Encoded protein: CASSQLSSGTGTDTQYF.

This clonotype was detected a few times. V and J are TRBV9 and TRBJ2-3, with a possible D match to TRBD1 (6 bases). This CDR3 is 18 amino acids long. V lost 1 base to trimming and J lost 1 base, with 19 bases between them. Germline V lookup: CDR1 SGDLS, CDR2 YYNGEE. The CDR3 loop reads CASSVPEVGGAGTDTQYF. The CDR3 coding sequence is TGTGCCAGCAGCGTACCCGAAGTAGGGGGAGCCGGCACAGATACGCAGTATTTT.

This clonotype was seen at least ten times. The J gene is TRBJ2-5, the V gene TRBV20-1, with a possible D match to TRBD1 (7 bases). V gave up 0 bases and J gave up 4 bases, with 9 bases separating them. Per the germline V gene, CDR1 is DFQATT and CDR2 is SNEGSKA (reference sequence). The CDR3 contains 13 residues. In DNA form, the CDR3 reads TGCAGTGCTAGAGATCAGGGGGGAGAGACCCAGTACTTC. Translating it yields CSARDQGGETQYF.

In DNA, the CDR3 is TGTGCCAGCAGCCACTCCGGGATCATCTCCTACGAGCAGTACTTC. Translating gives CASSHSGIISYEQYF. The rearrangement joins TRBV28 to TRBJ2-7; TRBD2 is a possible D gene (5 bases). Germline CDR1 reads MDHEN; CDR2 reads SYDVKM. Trimming stripped 6 bases from V and 0 bases from J, with 15 bases between. The CDR3 consists of 15 residues.

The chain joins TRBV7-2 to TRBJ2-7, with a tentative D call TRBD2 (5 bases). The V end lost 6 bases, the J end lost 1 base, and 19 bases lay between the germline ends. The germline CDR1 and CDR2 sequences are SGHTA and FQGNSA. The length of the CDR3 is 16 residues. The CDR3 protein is CASSTLGSGASYEQYF. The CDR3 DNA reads TGTGCCAGCAGTACGCTTGGGAGTGGAGCGTCCTACGAGCAGTACTTC.

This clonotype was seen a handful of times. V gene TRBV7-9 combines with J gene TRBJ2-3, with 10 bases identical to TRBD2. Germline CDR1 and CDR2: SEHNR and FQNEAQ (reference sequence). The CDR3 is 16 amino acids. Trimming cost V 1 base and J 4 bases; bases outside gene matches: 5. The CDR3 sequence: CASSLGSGRAADTQYF. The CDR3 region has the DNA TGTGCCAGCAGCTTAGGGAGCGGGAGGGCCGCAGATACGCAGTATTTT.

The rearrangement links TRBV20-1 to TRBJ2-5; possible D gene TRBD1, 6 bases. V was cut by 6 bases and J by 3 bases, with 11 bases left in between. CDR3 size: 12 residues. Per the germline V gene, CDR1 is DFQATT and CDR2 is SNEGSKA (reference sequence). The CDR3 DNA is TGCAGTGCCCGGACAGCCGAAGAGACCCAGTACTTC. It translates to CSARTAEETQYF.

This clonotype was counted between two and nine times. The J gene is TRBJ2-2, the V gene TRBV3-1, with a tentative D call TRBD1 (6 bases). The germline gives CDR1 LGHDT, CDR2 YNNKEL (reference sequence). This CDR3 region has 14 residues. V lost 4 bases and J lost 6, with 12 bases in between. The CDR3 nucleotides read TGTGCCAGCAGCCTCTCCGACAGGTCCGGGGAGCTGTTTTTT. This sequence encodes CASSLSDRSGELFF.

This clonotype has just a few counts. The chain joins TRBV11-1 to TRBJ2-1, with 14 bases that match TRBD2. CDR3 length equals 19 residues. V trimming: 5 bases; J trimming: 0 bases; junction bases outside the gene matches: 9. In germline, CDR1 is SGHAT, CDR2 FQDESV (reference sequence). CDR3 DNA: TGTGCCAGCAGCCCCGGGACTAGCGGGAGTTTGGGCTCCTACAATGAGCAGTTCTTC. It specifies CASSPGTSGSLGSYNEQFF.

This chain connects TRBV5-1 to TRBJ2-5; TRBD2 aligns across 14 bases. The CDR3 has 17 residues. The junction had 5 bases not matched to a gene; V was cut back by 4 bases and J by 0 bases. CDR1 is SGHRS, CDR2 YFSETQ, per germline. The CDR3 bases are TGCGCCAGCAGCAGGGGACTAGCGGGGGCCTACCAAGAGACCCAGTACTTC. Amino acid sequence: CASSRGLAGAYQETQYF.

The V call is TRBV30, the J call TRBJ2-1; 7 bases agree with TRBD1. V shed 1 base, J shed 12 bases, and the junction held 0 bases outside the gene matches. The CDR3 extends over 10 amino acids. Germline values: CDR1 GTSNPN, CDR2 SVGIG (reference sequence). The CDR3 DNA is TGTGCCTGGAGTGGGACAGGGCAGTTCTTC. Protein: CAWSGTGQFF.

CDR3 sequence reads: CASSYSVGPYEQYF. The CDR3 DNA is TGTGCCAGCAGCTATTCAGTGGGTCCCTACGAGCAGTACTTC. The chain combines TRBV2 with TRBJ2-7; D remains unclear. V lost 6 bases to trimming and J lost 2 bases, with 14 bases between them. Per the germline V gene, CDR1 is SNHLY and CDR2 is FYNNEI. The CDR3 spans 14 residues.

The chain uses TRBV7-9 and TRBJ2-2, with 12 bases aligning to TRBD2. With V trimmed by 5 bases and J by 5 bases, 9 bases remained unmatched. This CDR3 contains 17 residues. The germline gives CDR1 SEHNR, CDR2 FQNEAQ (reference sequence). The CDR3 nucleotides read TGTGCCAGCAGCCGGACAAGGACTAGCGGGGCGACCGGGGAGCTGTTTTTT. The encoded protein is CASSRTRTSGATGELFF.

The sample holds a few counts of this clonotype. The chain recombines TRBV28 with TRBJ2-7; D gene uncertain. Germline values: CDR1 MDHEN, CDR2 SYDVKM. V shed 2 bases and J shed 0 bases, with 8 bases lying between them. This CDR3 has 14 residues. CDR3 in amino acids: CASSLEALSYEQYF. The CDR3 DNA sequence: TGTGCCAGCAGTTTAGAGGCCCTCTCCTACGAGCAGTACTTC.

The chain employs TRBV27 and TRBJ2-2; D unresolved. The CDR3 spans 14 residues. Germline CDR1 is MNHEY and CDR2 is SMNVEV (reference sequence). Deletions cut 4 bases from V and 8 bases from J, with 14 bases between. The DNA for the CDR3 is TGTGCCAGCAGTTCTAATAAGGGAAGGGGGGAGCTGTTTTTT. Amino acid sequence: CASSSNKGRGELFF.

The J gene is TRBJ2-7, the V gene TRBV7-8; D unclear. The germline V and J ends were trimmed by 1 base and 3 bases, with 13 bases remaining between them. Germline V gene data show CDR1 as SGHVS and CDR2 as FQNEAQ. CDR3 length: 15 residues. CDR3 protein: CASSLVGALNYEQYF. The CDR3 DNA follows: TGTGCCAGCAGCTTAGTGGGTGCTCTTAACTACGAGCAGTACTTC. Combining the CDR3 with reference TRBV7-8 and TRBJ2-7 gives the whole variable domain GAGVSQSPRYKVAKRGQDVALRCDPISGHVSLFWYQQALGQGPEFLTYFQNEAQLDKSGLPSDRFFAERPEGSVSTLKIQRTQQEDSAVYLCASSLVGALNYEQYFGPGTRLTVT.